These 23 T cell receptor beta chains were all obtained from the same sample, sequenced in a study of blood T cell repertoires in COVID-19. TCRdb's table, derived via immunoSEQ multiplex PCR, lists solely in-frame clones and lacks some. The sample includes about 380,000 clones, 88% of them seen just once. The material sequenced was PBMCs or T cells enriched from blood (not recorded which). The receptors shown here come from a woman aged 18-30 years who had recovered from COVID-19.

This clone was seen more than once but under ten times. The rearrangement links TRBV7-2 to TRBJ1-3; D remains ambiguous. CDR3 length: 16 amino acids. V was clipped by 5 bases and J by 4 bases, with 18 bases between them. Per the germline V gene, CDR1 is SGHTA and CDR2 is FQGNSA. In DNA form, the CDR3 reads TGTGCCAGCAGCCCCGGGTTAGCCTCCAAGGGAAACACCATATATTTT. This encodes CASSPGLASKGNTIYF.

This clone was seen just once. The chain is built from TRBV7-2 and TRBJ1-1; D might be TRBD1 (5 bases). The length of the CDR3 is 15 residues. Per germline, CDR1 SGHTA and CDR2 FQGNSA. V lost 5 bases to trimming and J lost 5 bases, with 18 bases between them. The CDR3 protein is CASSPALAGRTEAFF. For the CDR3, the DNA is TGTGCCAGCAGCCCCGCCTTGGCAGGGCGAACTGAAGCTTTCTTT. The entire variable domain, with the rest obtained from reference TRBV7-2 and TRBJ1-1, is as follows: GAGVSQSPSNKVTEKGKDVELRCDPISGHTALYWYRQSLGQGLEFLIYFQGNSAPDKSGLPSDRFSAERTGGSVSTLTIQRTQQEDSAVYLCASSPALAGRTEAFFGQGTRLTVV.

This clone has a single count. The gene calls are TRBV4-2 and TRBJ2-3; D may be TRBD1 (5 bases). Trimming took 3 bases from V and 5 from J, leaving 18 bases between them. The CDR3 consists of 16 residues. Germline V lookup: CDR1 LGHNA, CDR2 YNFKEQ. The CDR3 is CASSQEQANHLDTQYF. The CDR3 region has the DNA TGTGCCAGCAGCCAGGAACAGGCGAACCATCTAGATACGCAGTATTTT.

V is TRBV28 and J is TRBJ1-2; 7 positions match TRBD1. J was trimmed by 6 bases and V by 8 bases; bases with no gene match: 15. CDR3 size: 15 residues. CDR1 is MDHEN, CDR2 SYDVKM, per germline. The CDR3 DNA sequence: TGTGCCAGCGGCCTCACAGGGGTCAAAAGGGATGGCTACACCTTC. It yields the protein CASGLTGVKRDGYTF.

This clone was recorded once. V gene TRBV7-8 combines with J gene TRBJ2-7; the match to TRBD2 covers 14 bases. Trimming cost V 1 base and J 2 bases; bases outside gene matches: 4. Per germline, CDR1 SGHVS and CDR2 FQNEAQ. There are 17 residues in the CDR3. Here the CDR3 reads CASSLEGLAGAAYEQYF. The CDR3 coding sequence is TGTGCCAGCAGCTTAGAGGGACTAGCGGGGGCGGCCTACGAGCAGTACTTC.

The chain carries TRBV28 and TRBJ2-7; weak D call: TRBD2 (5 bases). Germline V CDR1 and CDR2: MDHEN, SYDVKM. Trimming took 3 bases from V and 2 from J, leaving 14 bases between them. The CDR3 consists of 15 residues. CDR3 sequence reads: CASSFMGTGTYEQYF. Here the CDR3 DNA reads TGTGCCAGCAGTTTCATGGGAACGGGGACCTACGAGCAGTACTTC.

The chain carries TRBV15 and TRBJ1-6; D is uncertain. This CDR3 comprises 15 residues. Germline CDR1 reads LNHNV; CDR2 reads YYDKDF (reference sequence). Trimming removed 2 bases from V and 0 bases from J, with 5 bases in between. This CDR3 is CATSRSFSYNSPLHF. In DNA, the CDR3 is TGTGCCACCAGCAGATCGTTCTCCTATAATTCACCCCTCCACTTT.

The count of this clone is one. This sequence joins TRBV11-1 and TRBJ2-2; 9 bases match TRBD1. Unmatched junction bases numbered 8, after V lost 5 bases and J lost 4 bases. Germline lookup yields CDR1 SGHAT and CDR2 FQDESV (reference sequence). This CDR3 has 16 residues. This CDR3 reads CASSPAGTGITGELFF. Here the CDR3 DNA reads TGTGCCAGCAGCCCAGCCGGGACAGGGATCACCGGGGAGCTGTTTTTT.

The chain has TRBV24-1 and TRBJ2-5, with 10 bases fitting TRBD1. V lost 5 bases to trimming and J lost 4 bases; unmatched junction nucleotides: 6. The germline V gene has CDR1 KGHDR and CDR2 SFDVKD. The CDR3 spans 15 residues. CDR3 amino acids: CATSAETGGGETQYF. The DNA for the CDR3 is TGTGCCACCAGTGCTGAGACAGGGGGCGGAGAGACCCAGTACTTC.

V is TRBV25-1 and J is TRBJ2-2; 7 nucleotides match TRBD1. J lost 3 bases, V lost 5 bases, and 12 bases had no gene match. CDR1 and CDR2 (germline): MGHDK, SYGVNS. The CDR3 consists of 17 residues. The CDR3 reads CASSLDRVELDTGELFF. CDR3 nucleotide sequence: TGTGCCAGCAGTCTAGACAGGGTTGAATTGGACACCGGGGAGCTGTTTTTT.

The genes are TRBV6-5 and TRBJ1-4, with TRBD1 matching over 10 bases. The CDR3 loop spans 15 amino acids. The germline V gene encodes CDR1 MNHEY and CDR2 SVGAGI. Trimming took 7 bases from V and 8 from J; bases not matched to a gene: 10. CDR3 loop: CASNTRGQGNEKLFF. DNA for the CDR3: TGTGCCAGCAATACTCGGGGACAGGGGAACGAAAAACTGTTTTTT.

V and J are TRBV19 and TRBJ2-7; D may be TRBD1 (5 bases). V was cut by 7 bases and J by 5 bases, with 18 bases left in between. This CDR3 spans 14 amino acids. From germline, CDR1 is LNHDA and CDR2 SQIVND (reference sequence). This CDR3 is CASKSSREGNEQYF. The CDR3 nucleotides are TGTGCCAGTAAATCGAGCAGGGAAGGTAACGAGCAGTACTTC.

V and J are TRBV18 and TRBJ1-2; a possible D gene is TRBD1 (5 bases). V lost 3 bases, J lost 3 bases, and 11 bases lay in between. Per the germline V gene, CDR1 is KGHSH and CDR2 is LQKENI. The length of the CDR3 is 14 residues. This chain's CDR3 is CASSPPSTDYGYTF. The CDR3 coding sequence is TGTGCCAGCTCACCGCCTTCGACAGACTATGGCTACACCTTC.

This clone was counted only a few times. The chain employs TRBV5-6 and TRBJ1-6; D gene ambiguous. V was trimmed by 2 bases and J by 13 bases, leaving 7 bases between them. CDR1 and CDR2 (germline): SGHDT, YYEEEE. The CDR3 spans 11 residues. Here the CDR3 reads CASSLGGPLHF. The CDR3 DNA follows: TGTGCCAGCAGCTTAGGCGGCCCCCTCCACTTT. Full variable domain (outside the CDR3, taken from reference TRBV5-6 and TRBJ1-6): DAGVTQSPTHLIKTRGQQVTLRCSPKSGHDTVSWYQQALGQGPQFIFQYYEEEERQRGNFPDRFSGHQFPNYSSELNVNALLLGDSALYLCASSLGGPLHFGNGTRLTVT.

Only a few counts were recorded for this clone. The chain couples TRBV6-2 or TRBV6-3 to TRBJ1-4, with TRBD1 matching over 8 bases. V gave up 2 bases and J gave up 7 bases; unmatched junction bases: 6. The CDR3 loop spans 15 amino acids. Germline CDR1 MNHEY, CDR2 SVGEGT. As DNA, the CDR3 is TGTGCCAGCAGTTACGGACAGGGAGTGTTTGAAAAACTGTTTTTT. Translating it yields CASSYGQGVFEKLFF.

The V call is TRBV10-3, the J call TRBJ1-1; 9 bases are shared with TRBD1. The CDR3 length is 12 residues. Per the germline V gene, CDR1 is ENHRY and CDR2 is SYGVKD. After removal of 4 bases from V and 8 bases from J, the junction contained 2 bases not matched to a gene. The CDR3 region has the DNA TGTGCCATCAGTGTAGGGACAGGGGAAGCTTTCTTT. It translates to CAISVGTGEAFF.

The V call is TRBV19, the J call TRBJ2-5; tentatively, D is TRBD2 (5 bases). The CDR3 spans 15 residues. CDR1 and CDR2 from the germline V gene are LNHDA and SQIVND (reference sequence). With 1 base removed from V and 1 base from J, the gap between germline ends came to 10 bases. The DNA of the CDR3 is TGTGCCAGTAGTATAGGAAAGGACTTCCAAGAGACCCAGTACTTC. It translates to CASSIGKDFQETQYF. Based on the CDR3 plus reference TRBV19 and TRBJ2-5, the full variable domain is DGGITQSPKYLFRKEGQNVTLSCEQNLNHDAMYWYRQDPGQGLRLIYYSQIVNDFQKGDIAEGYSVSREKKESFPLTVTSAQKNPTAFYLCASSIGKDFQETQYFGPGTRLLVL.

The sample holds one count of this clone. The chain employs TRBV24-1 and TRBJ2-1; 12 positions agree with TRBD2. Germline V gives CDR1 KGHDR, CDR2 SFDVKD. V trimming: 3 bases; J trimming: 3 bases; junction bases outside the gene matches: 5. The CDR3 spans 17 residues. In DNA, the CDR3 is TGTGCCACCAGTGATCAAAGGACTAGCGGGGTCTACAATGAGCAGTTCTTC. Protein: CATSDQRTSGVYNEQFF.

V usage is TRBV7-3 and J usage is TRBJ1-6; 9 bases map to TRBD1. The CDR3 is made up of 15 amino acids. The V and J ends lost 4 bases and 13 bases, in that order; junction bases with no gene match: 11. Germline assignment: CDR1 SGHTA and CDR2 FQGTGA. CDR3 nucleotide sequence: TGTGCCAGCAGCTCCACCGGGACAGGGTTGTTTCCCCTCCACTTT. Residues: CASSSTGTGLFPLHF.

V and J are TRBV19 and TRBJ1-1; 8 nucleotides align to TRBD1. Germline V gives CDR1 LNHDA, CDR2 SQIVND (reference sequence). CDR3 length: 13 residues. The trim removed 0 bases at V and 8 bases at J, leaving 2 bases unmatched. The CDR3: CASSIDGDREAFF. DNA for the CDR3: TGTGCCAGTAGTATAGATGGGGACAGGGAAGCTTTCTTT.

This clone appeared a few times. The rearrangement uses TRBV10-1 and TRBJ2-2, with TRBD2 matching over 9 bases. There are 15 residues in the CDR3. In germline, CDR1 is WNHNN, CDR2 SYGVQD (reference sequence). Trimming cost V 4 bases and J 4 bases; bases outside gene matches: 4. DNA for the CDR3: TGCGCCAGCAGTGGAATAGCGGGGGTCACCGGGGAGCTGTTTTTT. It specifies CASSGIAGVTGELFF.

This chain links TRBV12-1 with TRBJ2-5; TRBD1 is the table's D call, not checked against the DNA. TRBV12-1 is classified as a pseudogene. The CDR3 sequence is 15 residues long. The CDR3 region has the DNA TGTGCCAGCAGCCCGCCAGGATCCTTGTGGGAGACCCAGTACTTC. Protein sequence: CASSPPGSLWETQYF.

The rearrangement uses TRBV2 and TRBJ2-7; a possible D gene is TRBD1 (5 bases). Trimming took 5 bases from V and 2 from J, leaving 10 bases between them. The CDR3 runs 13 residues. The V gene's germline CDR1 is SNHLY and CDR2 FYNNEI. The CDR3 sequence is CASSTGSPYEQYF. The CDR3 DNA reads as TGTGCCAGCAGTACAGGTTCGCCCTACGAGCAGTACTTC.